This T cell receptor (beta chain) stems from a study of T cells in Graves' hyperthyroidism and ophthalmopathy. The CDR3 contains 12 residues. Trimming shortened V by 3 bases and J by 5 bases, and 7 bases separated the two germline ends. Germline V gives CDR1 KGHSH, CDR2 LQKENI. TCR beta CDR3 regions were amplified from RNA transcripts. The HTBI set primed first-round TCR CDR3 RT-PCR. Each CDR3 protein is one row after TCRdb ran MiXCR on the multiplex PCR reads. The table has approximately 620,000 distinct CDR3 sequences, about 14% seen once; the top ten hold roughly 6.2%. This clonotype occurred many times.

V and J are TRBV18 and TRBJ1-2; D not resolved. The source is a woman aged 25 to 45 with Graves' hyperthyroidism that later progressed to Graves' ophthalmopathy. Sequenced input: blood. CDR3 DNA: TGTGCCAGCTCACCCGACGAATATGGCTACACCTTC. It encodes CASSPDEYGYTF.